This T cell receptor beta chain was identified during a study of ipilimumab plus nivolumab after autologous stem cell transplantation. Repertoires were generated with immunoSEQ multiplex PCR, while TCRdb's copy carries only in-frame clones and drops some. The sample lists about 15,000 clones, roughly 74% occurring once. The CDR3 is 15 amino acids. V was pared by 5 bases and J by 9 bases, with 12 bases of the junction left unmatched. Looked up from germline, CDR1 is MNHEY and CDR2 is SMNVEV (reference sequence). The receptor was isolated from a male donor with primary mediastinal lymphoma. The V call is TRBV27, the J call TRBJ2-5; 10 nucleotides line up with TRBD2. This specimen was PBMCs, taken in a trial of ipilimumab plus nivolumab as post-transplant consolidation. In DNA, the CDR3 is TGTGCCAGCAGTACGACTAGCGGGCCTAGGAGGGCCCAGTACTTC. Translation: CASSTTSGPRRAQYF.